A selection of T cell receptor beta chains follows, all from one sample in a study of cytomegalovirus exposure and HLA in healthy donors. The repertoire was sequenced with immunoSEQ multiplex PCR; TCRdb's copy has only in-frame clones and lacks some. This table holds about 190,000 clones, around 75% found once. The sequencing sample was made of PBMCs. The receptors originated from a woman under 40 in good health and CMV-seropositive. CDR3s include the opening cysteine and the closing phenylalanine or tryptophan. The order of the fields is V gene, D gene, J gene, clone size, CDR3 DNA, CDR3 protein. D genes are given only for firm matches. Only some rows state a clone size, as once, few, many or a class for expanded clones.

TRBV7-2	TRBD2	TRBJ2-5	-	TGTGCCAGCAGCTGGCCGGGGACTAGCGGGAGGGGGCAAGAGACCCAGTACTTC	CASSWPGTSGRGQETQYF
TRBV6-5	-	TRBJ1-1	few	TGTGCCAGCAGTTACGGGCAGGGTTCGGCTTTCTTT	CASSYGQGSAFF
TRBV5-1	-	TRBJ2-2	-	TGCGCCAGCAGCCCCGGACTTCCCGCGAACACCGGGGAGCTGTTTTTT	CASSPGLPANTGELFF
TRBV6-6	-	TRBJ2-3	-	TGTGCCAGCAAACAGGGTTCTAGCACAGATACGCAGTATTTT	CASKQGSSTDTQYF
TRBV6-4	TRBD2	TRBJ2-1	-	TGTGCCAGCAGTGACGGACTAGCTGGCTACAATGAGCAGTTCTTC	CASSDGLAGYNEQFF
TRBV7-8	-	TRBJ2-7	few	TGTGCCAGCAGCTTAAGTAACAACTATGAGCAGTACTTC	CASSLSNNYEQYF
TRBV4-1	-	TRBJ2-5	-	TGCGCCAGCAGCCAAGATTTCAGCGACCGGATCGACCAAGAGACCCAGTACTTC	CASSQDFSDRIDQETQYF
TRBV4-2	TRBD2	TRBJ2-1	-	TGTGCCAGCAGCCAAGACCCGGCGGGAGGAAGGGCCGAGCAGTTCTTC	CASSQDPAGGRAEQFF
TRBV28	-	TRBJ1-3	-	TGTGCCAGCAGTGGAGGGTTTGGAAACACCATATATTTT	CASSGGFGNTIYF
TRBV4-1	TRBD1	TRBJ2-1	-	TGCGCCAGCAGCCTGGGGACAGGGAATGAGCAGTTCTTC	CASSLGTGNEQFF
TRBV28	TRBD1	TRBJ1-5	once	TGTGCCAGCTGGGGGAGACAGGGGATGAGCAATCAGCCCCAGCATTTT	CASWGRQGMSNQPQHF
TRBV5-1	TRBD2	TRBJ2-1	-	TGCGCCAGCAGCTTGAGTAGCGGGGGAGAGCAGTTCTTC	CASSLSSGGEQFF
TRBV5-1	-	TRBJ2-7	-	TGCGCCAGCAGCAAAGCTAATTCCGAGCAGTACTTC	CASSKANSEQYF
TRBV19	-	TRBJ1-1	-	TGTGCCAGTAGTAGGGGGCAGTTGAACACTGAAGCTTTCTTT	CASSRGQLNTEAFF
TRBV7-8	TRBD2	TRBJ2-3	-	TGTGCCAGCAGCGCGACTAGCGGGAGCACAGATACGCAGTATTTT	CASSATSGSTDTQYF
TRBV19	-	TRBJ1-2	-	TGTGCCAGTAGTAGCGGAGGTGGCTACACCTTC	CASSSGGGYTF
TRBV6-6	-	TRBJ1-2	few	TGTGCCAGCAGCTTCCCCAGGGGAGATGGCTACACCTTC	CASSFPRGDGYTF
TRBV28	TRBD2	TRBJ2-7	-	TGTGCCAGCAGGGGATGGGAGGGCGGGGAGCAGTACTTC	CASRGWEGGEQYF
TRBV5-4	-	TRBJ2-1	-	TGTGCCAGCAGCTTGGGCGGTCCGGGGATGCCCGGGAATGAGCAGTTCTTC	CASSLGGPGMPGNEQFF
TRBV6-6	TRBD1	TRBJ2-7	once	TGTGCCAGCAGTTACTCGGGACAGGGGACCGAGCAGTACTTC	CASSYSGQGTEQYF
TRBV6-1	-	TRBJ1-4	few	TGTGCCAGCAGTGTGGGTGGGAGGGATGAAAAACTGTTTTTT	CASSVGGRDEKLFF
TRBV19	-	TRBJ2-3	-	TGTGCCAGTATATGGAGGGGTTCTACAGATACGCAGTATTTT	CASIWRGSTDTQYF
TRBV29-1	-	TRBJ1-5	-	TGCAGCGTTAGCAGGGACAATCAGCCCCAGCATTTT	CSVSRDNQPQHF